The 14 T cell receptor beta chains listed next were all sequenced from one sample in a study of blood T cell repertoires in COVID-19. Clones were read by immunoSEQ multiplex PCR, and TCRdb kept only the in-frame ones, dropping some. Of fewer than 200,000 clones in the sample, around 82% were seen once. What was sequenced was peripheral blood. The source of these receptors is a woman between 70 and 85 years old who had recovered from COVID-19.

This clone was seen ten or more times. This chain links TRBV28 with TRBJ2-1, with 10 bases identical to TRBD1. CDR1 and CDR2 (germline): MDHEN, SYDVKM. The ends lost 7 bases at V and 6 bases at J; junction bases unmatched: 3. The CDR3 length is 13 residues. This CDR3 reads CASTRDRGNEQFF. The CDR3 nucleotides are TGTGCCAGCACCCGGGACAGGGGCAATGAGCAGTTCTTC.

The chain uses TRBV6-5 and TRBJ2-7, with 7 bases identical to TRBD1. Germline CDR1 MNHEY, CDR2 SVGAGI. The CDR3 covers 14 residues. V shed 7 bases and J 2 bases; nucleotides not matched to a gene: 8. DNA of the CDR3: TGTGCCAGCACCCGGACAGGACGAACCTACGAGCAGTACTTC. Its protein product is CASTRTGRTYEQYF.

The chain uses TRBV2 and TRBJ1-1; D not certain. CDR1 is SNHLY and CDR2 is FYNNEI in the germline V gene. CDR3 length: 13 amino acids. V shed 6 bases and J shed 2 bases, with 10 bases lying between them. The CDR3: CASRNQANTEAFF. CDR3 DNA: TGTGCCAGCAGAAATCAGGCCAACACTGAAGCTTTCTTT.

The chain joins TRBV2 to TRBJ1-1; 10 bases fit TRBD1. The CDR3 has 15 amino acids. CDR1 is SNHLY, CDR2 FYNNEI, per germline. V lost 6 bases and J lost 5; bases outside the gene matches: 9. The CDR3: CASSPPGQGGTEAFF. For the CDR3, the DNA is TGTGCCAGCAGCCCCCCCGGACAGGGGGGGACTGAAGCTTTCTTT.

The CDR3, as DNA: TGTGCCAGCAGTCCCCGAACAGGGGTCTCGGGGGCCAACGTCCTGACTTTC. Protein product: CASSPRTGVSGANVLTF. The V and J genes are TRBV27 and TRBJ2-6, with 7 positions matching TRBD1. The CDR3 sequence is 17 residues long. The V gene end was trimmed by 5 bases and the J gene end by 4 bases; junction bases not matched to a gene: 11. The germline V gene has CDR1 MNHEY and CDR2 SMNVEV (reference sequence).

The chain recombines TRBV19 with TRBJ2-1; 12 positions match TRBD2. Trimming removed 4 bases from V and 12 bases from J; junction bases left unmatched: 10. CDR1 is LNHDA, CDR2 SQIVND, per germline (reference sequence). CDR3 length: 15 residues. The CDR3 DNA reads TGTGCCAGTAGTAACGGACTAGCGGGGTCCCAGGGGCAGTTCTTC. It yields the protein CASSNGLAGSQGQFF.

The genes are TRBV7-2 and TRBJ1-2; possibly TRBD1 for D (6 bases). V was cut by 1 base and J by 2 bases, with 11 bases left in between. In germline, CDR1 is SGHTA, CDR2 FQGNSA. The CDR3 contains 15 residues. CDR3 nucleotides: TGTGCCAGCAGCTTAGACTGGACAGCAAACTATGGCTACACCTTC. Translated, it gives CASSLDWTANYGYTF.

CDR3 coding DNA: TGTGCCAGCAGCCCCCGGCGGAGAGCGAACACCGGGGAGCTGTTTTTT. Its protein is CASSPRRRANTGELFF. The V call is TRBV7-6, the J call TRBJ2-2; D remains unclear. The CDR3 loop spans 16 amino acids. V was trimmed by 5 bases and J by 0 bases, leaving 13 bases between them. Germline lookup yields CDR1 SGHVS and CDR2 FNYEAQ.

The genes are TRBV3-1 (or the pseudogene TRBV3-2) and TRBJ1-1; TRBD1 is a possible D gene (5 bases). The CDR3 sequence is 13 residues long. V was pared by 4 bases and J by 4 bases, with 10 bases between. The germline V gene has CDR1 LGHDT and CDR2 YNNKEL (reference sequence). CDR3 amino acids: CASSPWGGTEAFF. The CDR3, as DNA: TGTGCCAGCAGCCCCTGGGGGGGCACTGAAGCTTTCTTT.

The chain carries TRBV7-9 and TRBJ2-1; 10 bases agree with TRBD2. This CDR3 spans 16 amino acids. V lost 5 bases, J lost 1 base, and 5 bases stayed unmatched. Germline lookup yields CDR1 SEHNR and CDR2 FQNEAQ (reference sequence). In DNA, the CDR3 is TGTGCCAGCAGCCTGCTAGCGGGAGTTTCCTACAATGAGCAGTTCTTC. Residues: CASSLLAGVSYNEQFF.

The rearrangement links TRBV28 to TRBJ2-5, with TRBD1 matching over 7 bases. J lost 0 bases, V lost 6 bases, and 7 bases had no gene match. The CDR3 is 15 amino acids. Germline V gene sequence: CDR1 MDHEN, CDR2 SYDVKM. The DNA for the CDR3 is TGTGCCAGCAGCCCCGGACAGGCCTACCAAGAGACCCAGTACTTC. Residues: CASSPGQAYQETQYF.

The V and J genes are TRBV28 and TRBJ1-1; TRBD1 agrees at 9 bases. The trim removed 7 bases at V and 5 bases at J, leaving 8 bases unmatched. Germline CDR1 reads MDHEN; CDR2 reads SYDVKM. The CDR3 spans 14 residues. The CDR3 bases are TGTGCCAGCAACTCACAGGGGGCGCAAACTGAAGCTTTCTTT. This encodes CASNSQGAQTEAFF.

This chain connects TRBV7-3 to TRBJ1-1; no definite D call. The germline V gene has CDR1 SGHTA and CDR2 FQGTGA. Trimming stripped 5 bases from V and 7 bases from J, with 14 bases between. This CDR3 has 13 residues. This CDR3 reads CASSRGFRDEAFF. For the CDR3, the DNA is TGTGCCAGCAGCCGCGGGTTTCGGGATGAAGCTTTCTTT.

J is TRBJ2-3 and V is TRBV19; D is unclear. CDR1 LNHDA and CDR2 SQIVND come from the germline V gene (reference sequence). The length of the CDR3 is 15 residues. The V gene lost 3 bases and the J gene lost 1 base, with 11 bases spanning the gap. In nucleotides, the CDR3 is TGTGCCAGTAGTATTAGTGTTTTCGGCACAGATACGCAGTATTTT. This translates into CASSISVFGTDTQYF.